The clone carrying this T cell receptor (beta chain) was detected many times. Its specificity is unknown. TCRdb re-analysed the 5' RACE reads in MiXCR, keeping a single row per CDR3 protein. The sample records some 800,000 distinct CDR3 sequences, 12% being singletons. The sample is drawn from a study of CD8 T cells in ankylosing spondylitis. Study outcomes and limitations: A motif of fewer than ten highly homologous TCR beta variants was seen as apparently characteristic of ankylosing spondylitis blood.

The CDR3 contains 11 residues. V was pared by 3 bases and J by 7 bases, with 6 bases between. Sequencing was carried out using blood, either unsorted or a sorted T cell fraction (not recorded which). The chain joins TRBV12-3 or TRBV12-4 to TRBJ2-5; the D is unclear. The clonotype originates from a male donor with ankylosing spondylitis. CDR3 region: CASSLAGTQYF. The DNA for the CDR3 is TGTGCCAGCAGTTTGGCTGGGACCCAGTACTTC.